These T cell receptor beta chains were read from a single sample in a study of T cell responses to AZD1222 COVID-19 vaccine. Sequenced by immunoSEQ multiplex PCR; TCRdb stores in-frame clones only, minus some. The data contain approximately 150,000 clones, approximately 94% of them seen just once; the ten biggest clones take up about 5%. This sample comprised peripheral blood, obtained on day 0 of AZD1222 vaccination. These TCRs come from an adult in good health. Both conserved end residues are part of each CDR3.

CDR3 protein	V gene	J gene
CASSLWTGGLPGELFF	TRBV5-1	TRBJ2-2
CASSPTDRASNQPQHF	TRBV19	TRBJ1-5
CASSQDPLDYNEQFF	TRBV4-3	TRBJ2-1
CASSSGSNTEAFF	TRBV5-1	TRBJ1-1
CSARDNEQFF	TRBV20-1	TRBJ2-1
CASRPGTGTYNEQFF	TRBV16	TRBJ2-1
CASSQDLAVGGQGYSGNTIYF	TRBV4-2	TRBJ1-3
CASSPAGRDYGYTF	TRBV3-1/TRBV3-2	TRBJ1-2
CASSLALTEEAFF	TRBV7-9	TRBJ1-1
CASSAQGASGNSPLHF	TRBV5-1	TRBJ1-6
CASSPGQGGHYTF	TRBV9	TRBJ1-2
CASSLGRANTEAFF	TRBV7-2	TRBJ1-1
CASRPSGTLANTGELFF	TRBV7-9	TRBJ2-2
CASSLVADTQYF	TRBV7-9	TRBJ2-3
CASSRNRGRGELFF	TRBV5-8	TRBJ2-2
CASSEAAGTGNSPLHF	TRBV6-1	TRBJ1-6
CASSYIPDREAFF	TRBV6-5	TRBJ1-1
CASSLLPNEKLFF	TRBV11-2	TRBJ1-4
CASSKDGEQYF	TRBV21-1	TRBJ2-7
CASSRIGFRDTQYF	TRBV5-6	TRBJ2-3
CASSYRGAQNNGYTF	TRBV6-5	TRBJ1-2
CASSLGGSGGTGELFF	TRBV11-2	TRBJ2-2
CASSERSWGTTEAFF	TRBV7-9	TRBJ1-1
CASSIGNNEQFF	TRBV12-3/TRBV12-4	TRBJ2-1
CASSSGLAGSPYANEQFF	TRBV7-8	TRBJ2-1
CASSYDRQPDTQYF	TRBV27	TRBJ2-3
CASTLAPGGTGELFF	TRBV7-2	TRBJ2-2
CASRPGQGSTGANVLTF	TRBV2	TRBJ2-6
CASSLDLGRVSTGELFF	TRBV11-2	TRBJ2-2
CASSQGGSGTSYEQYF	TRBV18	TRBJ2-7
CASSVDQRTTDTQYF	TRBV9	TRBJ2-3
CASSSAGTEAFF	TRBV7-9	TRBJ1-1
CASSSQGYGYTF	TRBV5-4	TRBJ1-2
CASSPDGIPNTGELFF	TRBV7-3	TRBJ2-2
CASSQARVTQPQHF	TRBV3-1/TRBV3-2	TRBJ1-5
CASSAPGQGNEQYF	TRBV7-9	TRBJ2-7
CASSGTGTLNQPQHF	TRBV6-2/TRBV6-3	TRBJ1-5
CASSPGQDPDTQYF	TRBV5-1	TRBJ2-3
CASSSGALGQYF	TRBV7-9	TRBJ2-5
CSVVGGWATGELFF	TRBV29-1	TRBJ2-2
CASRDRSLSYEQYF	TRBV28	TRBJ2-7
CAWSVGSRGSGNTIYF	TRBV30	TRBJ1-3
CAVRGLFGYTF	TRBV27	TRBJ1-2
CASSILRWDYGYTF	TRBV19	TRBJ1-2
CSVVVLGDEQYF	TRBV29-1	TRBJ2-7
CASSLRDDGEQFF	TRBV18	TRBJ2-1
CASSSLDGWLEAFF	TRBV11-2	TRBJ1-1
CAISESTYETQYF	TRBV10-3	TRBJ2-5
CAISTVDRGQYF	TRBV10-3	TRBJ2-7
CASSAPPAGEQFF	TRBV9	TRBJ2-1
CSASSGYEQYF	TRBV20-1	TRBJ2-7
CASSEGHGNTIYF	TRBV6-1	TRBJ1-3
CASSGSAGSTEAFF	TRBV10-1	TRBJ1-1
CASSLAGGAKNIQYF	TRBV28	TRBJ2-4
CASPPRASKGYTF	TRBV19	TRBJ1-2
CASSAGTGLNEQFF	TRBV9	TRBJ2-1
CASSLPVTGTTGRRNYGYTF	TRBV3-1/TRBV3-2	TRBJ1-2
CSASGGPNQPQHF	TRBV20-1	TRBJ1-5
CASSVQFMNTEAFF	TRBV11-2	TRBJ1-1